This T cell receptor beta chain stems from a study of CD8+ T cells in alopecia areata. From germline, CDR1 is SQVTM and CDR2 ANQGSEA. The CDR3 covers 14 residues. V lost 7 bases, J lost 3 bases, and 5 bases stayed unmatched. Notes on the study in general: An increase in clonality over normal scalp was evident in lesional scalp, especially alopecia totalis/universalis.

Both peripheral blood and punch biopsies of lesional scalp skin were obtained from patients who had alopecia areata. Following extraction, RNA underwent reverse transcription to cDNA, which served as the sequencing template. Here immunoSEQ multiplex PCR was the method, and the copy in TCRdb shows in-frame clones only, minus some. Of 180,000 or so clones in the sample, around 63% were seen once. Turning to this clone: Its antigen is not identified.

The sample in question was CD4+ T cells sorted from blood, obtained at week 0. This clonotype was obtained from a human donor with alopecia areata. This sequence joins TRBV29-1 and TRBJ2-5, with 13 positions matching TRBD2. CDR3 nucleotide sequence: TGCAGCGCAGGACTAGCGGGGGTGGAAGAGACCCAGTACTTC. Translating gives CSAGLAGVEETQYF.